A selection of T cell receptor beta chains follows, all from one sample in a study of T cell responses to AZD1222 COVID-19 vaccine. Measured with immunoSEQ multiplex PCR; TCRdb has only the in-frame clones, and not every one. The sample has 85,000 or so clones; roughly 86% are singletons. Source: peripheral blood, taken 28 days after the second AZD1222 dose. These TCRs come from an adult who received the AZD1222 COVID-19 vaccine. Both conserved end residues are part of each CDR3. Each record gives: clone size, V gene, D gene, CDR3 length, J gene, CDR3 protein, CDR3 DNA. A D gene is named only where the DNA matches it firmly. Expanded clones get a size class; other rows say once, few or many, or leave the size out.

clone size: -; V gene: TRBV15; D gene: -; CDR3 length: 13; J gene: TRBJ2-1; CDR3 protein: CATSRKGYNEQFF; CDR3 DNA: TGTGCCACCAGCAGAAAGGGATACAATGAGCAGTTCTTC
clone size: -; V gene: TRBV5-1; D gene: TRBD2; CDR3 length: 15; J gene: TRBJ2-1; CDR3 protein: CASSAGTSGISEQFF; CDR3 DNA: TGCGCCAGCAGCGCAGGGACTAGCGGAATAAGTGAGCAGTTCTTC
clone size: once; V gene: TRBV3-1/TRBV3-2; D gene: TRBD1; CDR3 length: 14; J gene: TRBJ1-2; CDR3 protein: CATRGQGAEYGYTF; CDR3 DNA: TGTGCCACCAGGGGACAGGGGGCTGAATATGGCTACACCTTC
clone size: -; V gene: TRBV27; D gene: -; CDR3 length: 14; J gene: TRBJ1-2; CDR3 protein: CASSPREGTYGYTF; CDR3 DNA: TGTGCCAGCAGTCCCAGGGAGGGAACCTATGGCTACACCTTC
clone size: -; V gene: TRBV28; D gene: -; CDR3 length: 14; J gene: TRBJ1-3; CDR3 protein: CASSWRSSGNTIYF; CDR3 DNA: TGTGCCAGCAGTTGGAGAAGCTCTGGAAACACCATATATTTT
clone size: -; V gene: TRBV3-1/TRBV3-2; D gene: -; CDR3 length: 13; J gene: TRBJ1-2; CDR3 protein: CASSPDSRDGYTF; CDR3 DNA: TGTGCCAGCAGCCCGGACAGTCGAGATGGCTACACCTTC
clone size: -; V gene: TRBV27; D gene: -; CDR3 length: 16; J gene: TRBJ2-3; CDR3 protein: CASREVGRGLRDTQYF; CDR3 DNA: TGTGCCAGCCGCGAAGTTGGGCGGGGATTGAGGGATACGCAGTATTTT
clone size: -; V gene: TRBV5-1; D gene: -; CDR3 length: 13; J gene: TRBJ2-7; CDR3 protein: CASSFAGNGEQYF; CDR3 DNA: TGCGCCAGCAGCTTTGCGGGAAATGGCGAGCAGTACTTC
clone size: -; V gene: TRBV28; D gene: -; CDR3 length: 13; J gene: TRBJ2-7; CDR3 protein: CASSLGSSYEQYF; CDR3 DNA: TGTGCCAGCAGTTTGGGCAGCTCCTACGAGCAGTACTTC
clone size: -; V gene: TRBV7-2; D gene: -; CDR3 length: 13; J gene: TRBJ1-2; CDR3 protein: CASSFPQRYGYTF; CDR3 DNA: TGTGCCAGCAGCTTCCCCCAGCGCTATGGCTACACCTTC
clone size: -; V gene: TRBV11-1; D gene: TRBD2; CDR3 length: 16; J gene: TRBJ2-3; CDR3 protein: CASRRTSGRALDTQYF; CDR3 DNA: TGTGCCAGCAGAAGGACTAGCGGGAGGGCCCTAGATACGCAGTATTTT
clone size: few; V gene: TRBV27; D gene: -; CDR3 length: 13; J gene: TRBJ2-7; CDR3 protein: CASMGGASYEQYF; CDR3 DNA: TGTGCCAGCATGGGGGGGGCCTCCTACGAGCAGTACTTC
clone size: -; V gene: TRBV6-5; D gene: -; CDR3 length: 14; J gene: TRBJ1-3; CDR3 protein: CASSSTEGVNTIYF; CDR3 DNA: TGTGCCAGCAGTTCCACCGAGGGGGTTAACACCATATATTTT
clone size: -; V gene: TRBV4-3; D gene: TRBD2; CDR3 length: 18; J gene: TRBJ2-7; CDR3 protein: CASSLGGGTSGSSYEQYF; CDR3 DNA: TGCGCCAGCAGCCTAGGAGGGGGTACTAGCGGGTCGTCCTACGAGCAGTACTTC
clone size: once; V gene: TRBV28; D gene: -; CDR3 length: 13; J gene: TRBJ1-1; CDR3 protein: CASSFRHVTEAFF; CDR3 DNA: TGTGCCAGCAGTTTCCGCCACGTCACTGAAGCTTTCTTT
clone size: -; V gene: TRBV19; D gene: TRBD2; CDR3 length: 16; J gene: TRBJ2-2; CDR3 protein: CASSIGSGTETGELFF; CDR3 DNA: TGTGCCAGTAGTATAGGGAGCGGGACTGAGACCGGGGAGCTGTTTTTT
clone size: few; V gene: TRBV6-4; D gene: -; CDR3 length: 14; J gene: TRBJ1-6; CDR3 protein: CASSDSGYGGILHF; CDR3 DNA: TGTGCCAGCAGTGACTCTGGGTACGGGGGTATACTCCACTTT
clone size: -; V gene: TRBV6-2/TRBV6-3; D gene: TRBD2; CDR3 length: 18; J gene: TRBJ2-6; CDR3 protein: CASSLIAGRSSGANVLTF; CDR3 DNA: TGTGCCAGCAGTTTAATAGCGGGTCGTAGCTCTGGGGCCAACGTCCTGACTTTC
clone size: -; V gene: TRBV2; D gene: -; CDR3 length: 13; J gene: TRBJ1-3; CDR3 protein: CASSELEDNTIYF; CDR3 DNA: TGTGCCAGCAGTGAACTGGAGGACAACACCATATATTTT
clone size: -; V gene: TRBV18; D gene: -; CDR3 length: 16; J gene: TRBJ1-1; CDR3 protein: CASSPNNPVMNTEAFF; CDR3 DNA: TGTGCCAGCTCACCAAACAACCCAGTAATGAACACTGAAGCTTTCTTT
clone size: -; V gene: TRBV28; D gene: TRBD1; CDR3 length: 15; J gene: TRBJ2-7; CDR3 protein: CASTSRPGGVAEQYF; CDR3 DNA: TGTGCCAGCACCAGTAGGCCAGGGGGAGTGGCCGAGCAGTACTTC
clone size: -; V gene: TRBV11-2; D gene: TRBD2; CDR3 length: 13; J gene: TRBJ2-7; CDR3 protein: CATKTAGGNEQYF; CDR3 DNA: TGTGCCACTAAGACAGCGGGGGGGAACGAGCAGTACTTC
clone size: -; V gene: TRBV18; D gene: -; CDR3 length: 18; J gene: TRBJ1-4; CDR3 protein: CASSPPSGTAATNEKLFF; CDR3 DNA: TGTGCCAGCTCACCACCTTCGGGGACGGCAGCAACTAATGAAAAACTGTTTTTT
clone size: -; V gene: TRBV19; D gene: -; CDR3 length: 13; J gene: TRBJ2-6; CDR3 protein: CASSPTGANVLTF; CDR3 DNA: TGTGCCAGTAGTCCAACTGGGGCCAACGTCCTGACTTTC
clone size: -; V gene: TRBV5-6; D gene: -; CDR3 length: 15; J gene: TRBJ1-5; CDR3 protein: CASSLGQLANQPQHF; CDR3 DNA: TGTGCCAGCAGCTTGGGACAGCTAGCCAATCAGCCCCAGCATTTT
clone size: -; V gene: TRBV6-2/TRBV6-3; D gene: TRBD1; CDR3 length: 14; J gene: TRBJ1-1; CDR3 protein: CASSPGGASTEAFF; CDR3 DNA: TGTGCCAGCAGTCCAGGGGGCGCGAGCACTGAAGCTTTCTTT
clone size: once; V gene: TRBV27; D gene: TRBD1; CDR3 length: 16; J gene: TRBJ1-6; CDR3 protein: CASSPGQGAGNSPLHF; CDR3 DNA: TGTGCCAGCAGTCCGGGACAGGGGGCTGGTAATTCACCCCTCCACTTT
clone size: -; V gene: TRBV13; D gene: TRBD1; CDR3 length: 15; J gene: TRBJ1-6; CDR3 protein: CASSPPGTGFSPLHF; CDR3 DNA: TGTGCCAGCAGCCCCCCCGGGACAGGGTTTTCACCCCTCCACTTT
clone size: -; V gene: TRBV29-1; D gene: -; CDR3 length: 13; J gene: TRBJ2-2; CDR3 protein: CSVCFGTLKELFF; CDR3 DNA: TGCAGCGTTTGTTTCGGGACCCTAAAGGAGCTGTTTTTT
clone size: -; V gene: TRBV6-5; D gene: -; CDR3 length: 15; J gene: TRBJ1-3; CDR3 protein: CASSYSGGSGNTIYF; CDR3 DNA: TGTGCCAGCAGTTACTCCGGGGGCTCTGGAAACACCATATATTTT
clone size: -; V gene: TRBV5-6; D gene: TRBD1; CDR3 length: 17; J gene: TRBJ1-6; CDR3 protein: CASSPRSTGAPYSPLHF; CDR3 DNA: TGTGCCAGCAGCCCCCGGTCGACAGGGGCCCCTTATTCACCCCTCCACTTT
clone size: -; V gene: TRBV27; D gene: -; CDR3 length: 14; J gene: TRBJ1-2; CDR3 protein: CASSPFGDNYGYTF; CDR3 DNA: TGTGCCAGCAGTCCCTTCGGGGATAACTATGGCTACACCTTC
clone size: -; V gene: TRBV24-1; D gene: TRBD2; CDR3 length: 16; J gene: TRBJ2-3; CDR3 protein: CATSGQTSGSEDTQYF; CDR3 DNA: TGTGCCACCAGTGGGCAGACTAGCGGGAGTGAAGATACGCAGTATTTT
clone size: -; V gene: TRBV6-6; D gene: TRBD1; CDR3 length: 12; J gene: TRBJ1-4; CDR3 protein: CAGRQGDEKLFF; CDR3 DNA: TGTGCCGGAAGACAGGGGGATGAAAAACTGTTTTTT
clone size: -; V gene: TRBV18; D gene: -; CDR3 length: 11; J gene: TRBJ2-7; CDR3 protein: CASSPQGEQYF; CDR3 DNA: TGTGCCAGCTCACCACAGGGCGAGCAGTACTTC
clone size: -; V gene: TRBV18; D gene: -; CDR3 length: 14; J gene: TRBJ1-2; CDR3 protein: CASSPPGQNYGYTF; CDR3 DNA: TGTGCCAGCTCACCACCCGGACAGAACTATGGCTACACCTTC
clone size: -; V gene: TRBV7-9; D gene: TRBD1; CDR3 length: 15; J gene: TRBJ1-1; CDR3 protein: CASSLSGGWNTEAFF; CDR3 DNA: TGTGCCAGCAGCTTATCAGGGGGCTGGAACACTGAAGCTTTCTTT
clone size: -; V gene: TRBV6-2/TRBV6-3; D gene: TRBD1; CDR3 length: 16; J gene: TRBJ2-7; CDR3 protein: CASSYSSTGGSYEQYF; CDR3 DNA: TGTGCCAGCAGTTACTCGTCGACAGGGGGCTCCTACGAGCAGTACTTC
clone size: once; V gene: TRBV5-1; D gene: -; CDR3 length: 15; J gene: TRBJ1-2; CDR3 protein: CASSFNPPNLDGYTF; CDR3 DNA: TGCGCCAGCAGCTTTAATCCCCCCAACTTGGATGGCTACACCTTC
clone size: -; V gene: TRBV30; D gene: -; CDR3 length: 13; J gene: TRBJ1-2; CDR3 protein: CAWSSSLDYGYTF; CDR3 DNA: TGTGCCTGGAGTTCGTCTTTGGACTATGGCTACACCTTC
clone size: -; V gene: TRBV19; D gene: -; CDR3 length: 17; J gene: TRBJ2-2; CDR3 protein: CASSIDHWGANTGELFF; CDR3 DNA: TGTGCCAGTAGTATAGATCATTGGGGGGCGAACACCGGGGAGCTGTTTTTT
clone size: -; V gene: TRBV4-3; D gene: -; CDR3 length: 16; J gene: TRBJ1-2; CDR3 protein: CASSQDFQQTNYGYTF; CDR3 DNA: TGCGCCAGCAGCCAAGATTTCCAACAGACTAACTATGGCTACACCTTC
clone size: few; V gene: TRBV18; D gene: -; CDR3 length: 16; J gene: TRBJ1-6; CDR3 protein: CASSPPRAVLGSPLHF; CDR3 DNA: TGTGCCAGCTCACCACCCAGGGCCGTCCTGGGTTCACCCCTCCACTTT
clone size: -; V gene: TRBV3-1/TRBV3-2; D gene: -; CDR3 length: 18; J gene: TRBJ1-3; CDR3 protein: CASSQENRRLHSGNTIYF; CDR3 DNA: TGTGCCAGCAGCCAAGAGAACAGACGCCTCCACTCTGGAAACACCATATATTTT
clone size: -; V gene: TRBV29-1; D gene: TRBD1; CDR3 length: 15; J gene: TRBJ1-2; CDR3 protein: CSVRGGFDRDYGYTF; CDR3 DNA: TGCAGCGTTCGTGGGGGGTTTGACAGGGACTATGGCTACACCTTC
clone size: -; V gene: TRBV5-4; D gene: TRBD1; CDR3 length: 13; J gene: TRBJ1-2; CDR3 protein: CASSSGQGNGYTF; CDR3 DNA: TGTGCCAGCAGCTCGGGACAGGGGAATGGCTACACCTTC
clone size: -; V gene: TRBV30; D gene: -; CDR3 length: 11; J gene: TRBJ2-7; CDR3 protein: CAWRGLAEQYF; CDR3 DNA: TGTGCCTGGAGGGGGCTGGCCGAGCAGTACTTC
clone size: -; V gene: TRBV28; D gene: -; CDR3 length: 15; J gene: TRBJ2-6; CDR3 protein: CASSLSLTGANVLTF; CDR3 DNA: TGTGCCAGCAGTTTATCCCTTACCGGGGCCAACGTCCTGACTTTC
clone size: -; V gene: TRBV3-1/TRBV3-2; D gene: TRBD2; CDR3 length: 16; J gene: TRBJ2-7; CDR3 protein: CASSHRLAGGPGEQYF; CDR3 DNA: TGTGCCAGCAGCCACCGTCTAGCGGGAGGACCTGGGGAGCAGTACTTC
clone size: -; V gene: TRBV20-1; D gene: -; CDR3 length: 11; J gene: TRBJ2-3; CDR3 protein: CTPRRAGTQYF; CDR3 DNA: TGCACCCCCAGGAGGGCGGGGACGCAGTATTTT